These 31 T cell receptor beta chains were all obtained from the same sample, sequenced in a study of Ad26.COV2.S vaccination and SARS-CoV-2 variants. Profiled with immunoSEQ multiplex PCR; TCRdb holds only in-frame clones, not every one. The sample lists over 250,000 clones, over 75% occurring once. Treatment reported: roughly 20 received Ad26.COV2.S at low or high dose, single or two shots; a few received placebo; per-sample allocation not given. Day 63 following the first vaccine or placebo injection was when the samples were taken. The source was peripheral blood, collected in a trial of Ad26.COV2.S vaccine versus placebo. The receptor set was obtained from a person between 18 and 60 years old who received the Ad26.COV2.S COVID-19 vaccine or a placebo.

CDR3 sequence (DNA): TGCAGTGCTGTACCCGGGGATACGCAGTATTTT. Protein product: CSAVPGDTQYF. This chain joins TRBV20-1 and TRBJ2-3, with unresolved D. Trimming stripped 5 bases from V and 6 bases from J, with 9 bases between. Germline loops: CDR1 DFQATT, CDR2 SNEGSKA (reference sequence). This CDR3 is 11 amino acids long.

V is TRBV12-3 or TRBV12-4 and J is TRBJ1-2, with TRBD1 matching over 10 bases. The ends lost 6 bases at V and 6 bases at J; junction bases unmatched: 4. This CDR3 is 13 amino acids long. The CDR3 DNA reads TGTGCCAGCAGAGACAGGGGGCAGAATGGCTACACCTTC. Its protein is CASRDRGQNGYTF.

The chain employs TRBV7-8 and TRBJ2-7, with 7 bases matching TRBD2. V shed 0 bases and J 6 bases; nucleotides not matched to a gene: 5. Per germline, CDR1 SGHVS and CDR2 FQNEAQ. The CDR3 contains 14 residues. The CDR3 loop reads CASSLAAGGGEQYF. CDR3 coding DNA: TGTGCCAGCAGCTTAGCGGCAGGCGGGGGCGAGCAGTACTTC.

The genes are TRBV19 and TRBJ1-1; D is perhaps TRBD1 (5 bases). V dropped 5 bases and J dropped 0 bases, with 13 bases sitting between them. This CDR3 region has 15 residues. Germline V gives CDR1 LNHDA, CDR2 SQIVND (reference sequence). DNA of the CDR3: TGTGCCAGTAGTGACAGACAGACCTTGAACACTGAAGCTTTCTTT. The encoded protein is CASSDRQTLNTEAFF.

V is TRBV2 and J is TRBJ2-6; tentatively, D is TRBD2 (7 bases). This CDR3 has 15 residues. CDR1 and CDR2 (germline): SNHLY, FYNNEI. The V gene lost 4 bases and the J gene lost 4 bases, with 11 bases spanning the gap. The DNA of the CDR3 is TGTGCCAGCAGTGTGGGGGGGCGCGGGGCCAACGTCCTGACTTTC. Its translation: CASSVGGRGANVLTF.

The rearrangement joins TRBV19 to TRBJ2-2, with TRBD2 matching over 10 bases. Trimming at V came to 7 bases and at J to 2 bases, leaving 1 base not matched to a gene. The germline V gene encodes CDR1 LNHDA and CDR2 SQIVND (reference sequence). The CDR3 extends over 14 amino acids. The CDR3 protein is CASTSGGNTGELFF. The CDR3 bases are TGTGCCAGTACTAGCGGGGGAAACACCGGGGAGCTGTTTTTT.

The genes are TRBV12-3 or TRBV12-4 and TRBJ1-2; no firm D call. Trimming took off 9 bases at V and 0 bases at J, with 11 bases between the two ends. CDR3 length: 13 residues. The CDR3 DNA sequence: TGTGCCAGTTACACGGGAGCTAACTATGGCTACACCTTC. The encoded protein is CASYTGANYGYTF.

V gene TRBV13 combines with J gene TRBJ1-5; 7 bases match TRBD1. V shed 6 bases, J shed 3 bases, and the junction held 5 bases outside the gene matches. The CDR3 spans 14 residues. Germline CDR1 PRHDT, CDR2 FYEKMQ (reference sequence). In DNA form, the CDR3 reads TGTGCCAGCAGTGAGGACAGGTACAATCAGCCCCAGCATTTT. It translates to CASSEDRYNQPQHF.

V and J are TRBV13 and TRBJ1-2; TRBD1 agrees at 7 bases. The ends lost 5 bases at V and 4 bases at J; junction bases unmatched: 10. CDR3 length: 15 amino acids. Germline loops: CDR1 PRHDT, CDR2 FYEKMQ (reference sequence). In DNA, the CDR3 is TGTGCCAGCAGCGCCCGGGACAGTCCCCTCTATGGCTACACCTTC. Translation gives CASSARDSPLYGYTF.

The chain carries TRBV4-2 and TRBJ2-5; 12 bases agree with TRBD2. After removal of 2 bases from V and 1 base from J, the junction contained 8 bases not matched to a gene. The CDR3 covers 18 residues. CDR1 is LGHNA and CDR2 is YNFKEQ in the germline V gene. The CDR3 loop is CASSQQGASGGAQETQYF. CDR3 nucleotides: TGTGCCAGCAGCCAACAAGGGGCTAGCGGGGGGGCCCAAGAGACCCAGTACTTC.

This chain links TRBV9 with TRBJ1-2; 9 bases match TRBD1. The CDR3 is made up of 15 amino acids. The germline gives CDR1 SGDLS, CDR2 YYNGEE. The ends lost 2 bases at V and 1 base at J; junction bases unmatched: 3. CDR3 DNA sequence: TGTGCCAGCAGCGTTACAGGGGGCCGTAACTATGGCTACACCTTC. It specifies CASSVTGGRNYGYTF.

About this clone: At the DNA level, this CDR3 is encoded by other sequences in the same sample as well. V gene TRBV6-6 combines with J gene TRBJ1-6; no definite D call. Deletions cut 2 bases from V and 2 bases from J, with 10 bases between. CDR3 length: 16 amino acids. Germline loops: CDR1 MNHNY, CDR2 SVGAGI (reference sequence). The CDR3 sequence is CASSYPPQPYNSPLHF. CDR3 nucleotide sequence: TGTGCCAGCAGTTACCCCCCGCAACCCTATAATTCACCCCTCCACTTT.

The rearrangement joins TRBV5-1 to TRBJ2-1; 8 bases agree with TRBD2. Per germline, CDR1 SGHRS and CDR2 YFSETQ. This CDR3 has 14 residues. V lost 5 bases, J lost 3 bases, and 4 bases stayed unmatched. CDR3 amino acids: CASRRAGVYNEQFF. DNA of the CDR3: TGCGCCAGCAGGCGAGCGGGGGTCTACAATGAGCAGTTCTTC.

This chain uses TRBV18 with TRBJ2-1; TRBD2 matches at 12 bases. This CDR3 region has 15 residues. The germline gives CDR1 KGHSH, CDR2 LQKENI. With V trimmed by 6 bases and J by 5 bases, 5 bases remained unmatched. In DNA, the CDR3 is TGTGCCAGCTCGCCCGGACTAGCGGGGAACAATGAGCAGTTCTTC. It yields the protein CASSPGLAGNNEQFF.

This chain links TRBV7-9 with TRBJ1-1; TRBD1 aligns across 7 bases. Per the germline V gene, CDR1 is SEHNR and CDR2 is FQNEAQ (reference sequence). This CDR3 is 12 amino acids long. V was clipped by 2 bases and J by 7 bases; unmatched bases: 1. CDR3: CASSLRQGEAFF. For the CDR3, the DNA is TGTGCCAGCAGCTTAAGACAGGGTGAAGCTTTCTTT. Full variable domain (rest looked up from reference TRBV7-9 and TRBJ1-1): DTGVSQNPRHKITKRGQNVTFRCDPISEHNRLYWYRQTLGQGPEFLTYFQNEAQLEKSRLLSDRFSAERPKGSFSTLEIQRTEQGDSAMYLCASSLRQGEAFFGQGTRLTVV.

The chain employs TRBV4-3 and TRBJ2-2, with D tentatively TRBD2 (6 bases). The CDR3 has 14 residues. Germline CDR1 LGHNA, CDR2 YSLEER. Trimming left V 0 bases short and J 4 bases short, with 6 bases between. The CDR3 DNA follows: TGCGCCAGCAGCCAAGAGCGGGGCACCGGGGAGCTGTTTTTT. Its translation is CASSQERGTGELFF.

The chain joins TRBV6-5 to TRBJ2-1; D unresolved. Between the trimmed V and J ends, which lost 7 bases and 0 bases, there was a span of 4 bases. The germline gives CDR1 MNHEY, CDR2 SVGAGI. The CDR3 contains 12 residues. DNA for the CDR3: TGTGCCAGCATTGGCTCCTACAATGAGCAGTTCTTC. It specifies CASIGSYNEQFF.

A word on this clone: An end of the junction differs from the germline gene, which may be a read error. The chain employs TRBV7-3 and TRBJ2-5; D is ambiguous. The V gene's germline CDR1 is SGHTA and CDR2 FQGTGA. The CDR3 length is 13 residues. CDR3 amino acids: CASSVTKSETQYF. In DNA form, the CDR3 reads TGTGCCAGCAGCGTAACGAAGTCCGAGACCCAGTACTTC.

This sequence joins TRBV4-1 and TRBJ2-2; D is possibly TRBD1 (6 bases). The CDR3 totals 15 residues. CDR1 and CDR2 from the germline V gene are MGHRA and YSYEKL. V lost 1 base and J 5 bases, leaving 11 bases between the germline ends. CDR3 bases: TGCGCCAGCAGCCAAGTACAGGGATATACCGGGGAGCTGTTTTTT. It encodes CASSQVQGYTGELFF.

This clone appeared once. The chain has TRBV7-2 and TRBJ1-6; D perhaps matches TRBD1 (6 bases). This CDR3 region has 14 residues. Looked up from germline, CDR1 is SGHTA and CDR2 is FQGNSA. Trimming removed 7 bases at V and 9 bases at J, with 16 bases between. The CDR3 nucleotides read TGTGCCAGCAACATAGGGGGGGTTAGTTCACCCCTCCACTTT. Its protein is CASNIGGVSSPLHF.

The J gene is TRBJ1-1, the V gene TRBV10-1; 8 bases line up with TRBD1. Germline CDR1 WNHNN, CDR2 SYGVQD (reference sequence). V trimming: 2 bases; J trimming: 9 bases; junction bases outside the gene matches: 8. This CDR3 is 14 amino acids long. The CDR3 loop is CASSEGDRQTKAFF. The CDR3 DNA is TGCGCCAGCAGTGAGGGGGACAGGCAAACTAAAGCTTTCTTT.

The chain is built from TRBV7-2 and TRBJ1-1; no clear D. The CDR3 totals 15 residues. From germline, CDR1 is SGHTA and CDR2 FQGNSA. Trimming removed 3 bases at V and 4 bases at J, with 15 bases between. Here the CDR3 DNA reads TGTGCCAGCAGCTTTGTCGCCGGTAAGGGCACTGAAGCTTTCTTT. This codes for CASSFVAGKGTEAFF.

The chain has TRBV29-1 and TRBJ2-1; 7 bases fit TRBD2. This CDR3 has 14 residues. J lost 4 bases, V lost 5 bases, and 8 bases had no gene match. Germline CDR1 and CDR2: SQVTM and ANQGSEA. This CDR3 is CSVSYRDYYNEQFF. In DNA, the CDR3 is TGCAGCGTTTCTTACCGGGACTATTACAATGAGCAGTTCTTC.

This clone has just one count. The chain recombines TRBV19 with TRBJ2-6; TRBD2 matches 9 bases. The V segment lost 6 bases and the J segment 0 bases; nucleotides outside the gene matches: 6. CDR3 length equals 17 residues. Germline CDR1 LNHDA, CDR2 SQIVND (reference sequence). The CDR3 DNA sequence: TGTGCCAGTAGACTAGCGGGTTCCGCCTCTGGGGCCAACGTCCTGACTTTC. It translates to CASRLAGSASGANVLTF.

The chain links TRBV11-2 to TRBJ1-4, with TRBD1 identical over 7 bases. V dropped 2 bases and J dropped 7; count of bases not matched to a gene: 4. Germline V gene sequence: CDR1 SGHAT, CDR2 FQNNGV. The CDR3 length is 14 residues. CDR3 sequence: CASSLTQGVEKLFF. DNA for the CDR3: TGTGCCAGCAGCTTAACGCAGGGGGTTGAAAAACTGTTTTTT.

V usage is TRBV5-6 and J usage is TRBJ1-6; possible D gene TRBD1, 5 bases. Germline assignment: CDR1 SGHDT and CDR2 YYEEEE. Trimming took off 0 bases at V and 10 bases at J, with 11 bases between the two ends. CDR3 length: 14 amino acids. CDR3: CASSLVQERSPLHF. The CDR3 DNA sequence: TGTGCCAGCAGCTTGGTACAGGAGCGCTCACCCCTCCACTTT.

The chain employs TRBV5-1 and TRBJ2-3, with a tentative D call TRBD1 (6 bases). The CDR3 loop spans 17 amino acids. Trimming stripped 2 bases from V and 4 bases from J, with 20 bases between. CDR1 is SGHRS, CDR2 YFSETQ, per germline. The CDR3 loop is CASSFSSRGEGADTQYF. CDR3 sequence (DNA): TGCGCCAGCAGCTTTTCCTCCAGGGGCGAGGGGGCAGATACGCAGTATTTT.

DNA of the CDR3: TGCGCCAGCAGCTTGGGACAGGCCCACAATGAGCAGTTCTTC. Amino acids: CASSLGQAHNEQFF. The chain carries TRBV5-1 and TRBJ2-1; perhaps TRBD1 as D (6 bases). The V end lost 0 bases, the J end lost 5 bases, and 9 bases lay between the germline ends. The germline V gene has CDR1 SGHRS and CDR2 YFSETQ. The CDR3 is 14 amino acids.

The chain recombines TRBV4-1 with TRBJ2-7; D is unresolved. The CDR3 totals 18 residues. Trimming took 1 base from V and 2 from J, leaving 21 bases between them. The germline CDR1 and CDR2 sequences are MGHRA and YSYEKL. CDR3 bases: TGCGCCAGCAGCCAAGTTTCGATATCATCGGAGCTACCCTACGAGCAGTACTTC. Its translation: CASSQVSISSELPYEQYF.

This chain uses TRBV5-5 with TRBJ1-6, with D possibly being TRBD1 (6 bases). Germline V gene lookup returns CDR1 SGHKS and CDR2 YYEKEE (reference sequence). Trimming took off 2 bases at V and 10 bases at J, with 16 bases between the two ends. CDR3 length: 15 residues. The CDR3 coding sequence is TGTGCCAGCAGCTTACAGGGAGCCCCTGGATCACCCCTCCACTTT. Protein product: CASSLQGAPGSPLHF.

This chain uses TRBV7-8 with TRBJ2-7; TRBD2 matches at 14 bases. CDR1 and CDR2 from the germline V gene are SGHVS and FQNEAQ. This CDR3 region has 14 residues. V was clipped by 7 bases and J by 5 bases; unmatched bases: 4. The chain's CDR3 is CASTETSGRDEQYF. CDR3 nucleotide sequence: TGTGCCAGCACCGAGACTAGCGGGAGGGACGAGCAGTACTTC. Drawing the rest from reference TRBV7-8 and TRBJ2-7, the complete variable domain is GAGVSQSPRYKVAKRGQDVALRCDPISGHVSLFWYQQALGQGPEFLTYFQNEAQLDKSGLPSDRFFAERPEGSVSTLKIQRTQQEDSAVYLCASTETSGRDEQYFGPGTRLTVT.